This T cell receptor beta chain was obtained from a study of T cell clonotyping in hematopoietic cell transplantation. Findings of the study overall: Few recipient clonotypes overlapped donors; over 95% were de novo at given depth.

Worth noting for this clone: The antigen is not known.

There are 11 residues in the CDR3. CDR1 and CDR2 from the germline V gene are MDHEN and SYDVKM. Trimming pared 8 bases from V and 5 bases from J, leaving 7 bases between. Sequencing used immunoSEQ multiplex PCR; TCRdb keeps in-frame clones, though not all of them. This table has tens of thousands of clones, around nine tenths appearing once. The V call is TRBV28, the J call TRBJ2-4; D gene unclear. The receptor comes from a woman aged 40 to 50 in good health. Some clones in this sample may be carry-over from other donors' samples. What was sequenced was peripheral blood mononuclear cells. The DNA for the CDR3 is TGTGCCAGCGCCAGAGAAAACATTCAGTACTTC. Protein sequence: CASARENIQYF.